A single sample is the source of the 18 T cell receptor beta chains below, sequenced in a study of blood T cell repertoires in COVID-19. TCRdb's copy holds only in-frame clones and misses some; the assay was immunoSEQ multiplex PCR. The sample lists 150,000 or so clones; more than 70% were seen once. Specimen: peripheral blood. These receptors all come from a woman aged 60-75 years with acute or convalescent COVID-19.

The rearrangement links TRBV27 to TRBJ1-2; D is unclear. Germline V gene sequence: CDR1 MNHEY, CDR2 SMNVEV (reference sequence). Trimming pared 1 base from V and 8 bases from J, leaving 11 bases between. CDR3 length equals 13 residues. The CDR3 region is CASSLWGEKGYTF. The CDR3 nucleotides read TGTGCCAGCAGTTTATGGGGAGAAAAGGGCTACACCTTC.

J is TRBJ2-1 and V is TRBV3-1 (or the pseudogene TRBV3-2), with 16 bases identical to TRBD2. From germline, CDR1 is LGHDT and CDR2 YNNKEL (reference sequence). V gave up 0 bases and J gave up 6 bases; unmatched junction bases: 11. This CDR3 has 20 residues. The CDR3 sequence: CASSQDFPGTSGGVVNEQFF. Written as DNA, the CDR3 is TGTGCCAGCAGCCAAGATTTCCCGGGGACTAGCGGGGGGGTAGTCAATGAGCAGTTCTTC.

The chain uses TRBV3-1 (or the pseudogene TRBV3-2) and TRBJ2-5; 8 bases are a match to TRBD2. The germline V gene encodes CDR1 LGHDT and CDR2 YNNKEL (reference sequence). Losses at the gene ends were 1 base for V and 5 bases for J; bases not matched to a gene: 6. This CDR3 contains 15 residues. This CDR3 reads CASSQAGGQKETQYF. Written as DNA, the CDR3 is TGTGCCAGCAGCCAAGCGGGGGGGCAGAAGGAGACCCAGTACTTC.

Written as DNA, the CDR3 is TGTGCCAGCAGCCAAGATACGTTTAGCTCTGGAAACACCATATATTTT. This gives the protein CASSQDTFSSGNTIYF. This sequence joins TRBV3-1 (or the pseudogene TRBV3-2) and TRBJ1-3; no definite D call. V lost 0 bases to trimming and J lost 0 bases, with 9 bases between them. The CDR3 runs to 16 residues. The germline V gene encodes CDR1 LGHDT and CDR2 YNNKEL (reference sequence).

The chain uses TRBV6-5 and TRBJ1-3, with 9 bases that match TRBD1. The CDR3 length is 15 residues. With V trimmed by 6 bases and J by 1 base, 4 bases remained unmatched. Germline V lookup: CDR1 MNHEY, CDR2 SVGAGI. This CDR3 is CASRAQGASGNTIYF. CDR3 bases: TGTGCCAGCAGAGCACAGGGGGCATCTGGAAACACCATATATTTT.

This clone was seen a single time. The rearrangement joins TRBV9 to TRBJ1-1; 9 nucleotides agree with TRBD1. Germline trimming cut 4 bases from V and 4 bases from J; bases unmatched to any gene: 8. The CDR3 is 15 amino acids. Germline V lookup: CDR1 SGDLS, CDR2 YYNGEE. CDR3 region: CASSLEQGAGTEAFF. The CDR3 bases are TGTGCCAGCAGCTTAGAACAGGGGGCAGGCACTGAAGCTTTCTTT.

V is TRBV18 and J is TRBJ2-3; TRBD2 aligns across 13 bases. This CDR3 comprises 16 residues. Per germline, CDR1 KGHSH and CDR2 LQKENI. Germline trimming cut 3 bases from V and 1 base from J; bases unmatched to any gene: 1. The CDR3 bases are TGTGCCAGCTCACCCGGGACTAGCGGGGGCACAGATACGCAGTATTTT. It specifies CASSPGTSGGTDTQYF.

The rearrangement joins TRBV7-2 to TRBJ2-5; D possibly corresponds to TRBD2 (5 bases). The germline V gene has CDR1 SGHTA and CDR2 FQGNSA. The CDR3 has 13 residues. V was pared by 7 bases and J by 5 bases, with 14 bases between. The CDR3: CASTLSRAETQYF. The CDR3 bases are TGTGCCAGCACCCTATCGCGGGCGGAGACCCAGTACTTC.

This clone occurred a few times. The J gene is TRBJ2-1, the V gene TRBV24-1; TRBD2 aligns across 10 bases. V dropped 3 bases and J dropped 0; count of bases not matched to a gene: 1. This CDR3 region has 16 residues. Germline CDR1 reads KGHDR; CDR2 reads SFDVKD. The CDR3 reads CATSDPSGGSYNEQFF. CDR3 in DNA: TGTGCCACCAGTGATCCTAGCGGGGGCTCCTACAATGAGCAGTTCTTC.

Only a few counts were recorded for this clone. The gene calls are TRBV2 and TRBJ2-4; possible D gene TRBD1, 6 bases. V was cut by 6 bases and J by 0 bases, with 12 bases left in between. This CDR3 contains 15 residues. CDR1 is SNHLY and CDR2 is FYNNEI in the germline V gene. This CDR3 is CASSWTDLAKNIQYF. The CDR3 DNA sequence: TGTGCCAGCAGCTGGACAGATCTAGCCAAAAACATTCAGTACTTC.

The V gene is TRBV5-4, the J gene TRBJ2-2; TRBD1 aligns across 7 bases. The length of the CDR3 is 15 residues. The germline gives CDR1 SGHNT, CDR2 YYREEE (reference sequence). J was trimmed by 2 bases and V by 10 bases; bases with no gene match: 11. The CDR3 loop reads CAAKDRALNTGELFF. In nucleotides, the CDR3 is TGTGCCGCAAAAGACAGGGCCCTAAACACCGGGGAGCTGTTTTTT.

CDR3 sequence: CASGSGPNEKLFF. The CDR3 bases are TGTGCCAGCGGTTCAGGGCCTAATGAAAAACTGTTTTTT. The rearrangement links TRBV7-3 to TRBJ1-4; perhaps TRBD1 as D (5 bases). This CDR3 has 13 residues. The germline CDR1 and CDR2 sequences are SGHTA and FQGTGA. V was pared by 8 bases and J by 3 bases, with 10 bases between. Full variable domain (rest looked up from reference TRBV7-3 and TRBJ1-4): GAGVSQTPSNKVTEKGKYVELRCDPISGHTALYWYRQSLGQGPEFLIYFQGTGAADDSGLPNDRFFAVRPEGSVSTLKIQRTERGDSAVYLCASGSGPNEKLFFGSGTQLSVL.

The CDR3 is CASSGSGSNTGELFF. DNA of the CDR3: TGTGCCAGCAGTGGGTCAGGATCGAACACCGGGGAGCTGTTTTTT. The genes are TRBV2 and TRBJ2-2, with D hard to call. Per germline, CDR1 SNHLY and CDR2 FYNNEI. Trimming stripped 4 bases from V and 0 bases from J, with 9 bases between. This CDR3 has 15 amino acids.

This chain uses TRBV6-5 with TRBJ2-2; maybe TRBD1 (6 bases). V lost 1 base, J lost 1 base, and 10 bases lay in between. Germline V lookup: CDR1 MNHEY, CDR2 SVGAGI. This CDR3 has 16 residues. As DNA, the CDR3 is TGTGCCAGCAGTTACTACAGGGTCGAGAACACCGGGGAGCTGTTTTTT. Amino acids: CASSYYRVENTGELFF.

In nucleotides, the CDR3 is TGTGCCAGCAGTTACTCCTCCGGTGCGTTGCCTGATGGCTACACCTTC. It encodes CASSYSSGALPDGYTF. The chain joins TRBV6-6 to TRBJ1-2; D unclear. The ends were cut back, 0 bases at V and 6 bases at J, with 17 bases in the middle. CDR3 length: 16 amino acids. Germline lookup yields CDR1 MNHNY and CDR2 SVGAGI (reference sequence).

The chain links TRBV28 to TRBJ2-2; D is unresolved. The CDR3 length is 15 residues. From germline, CDR1 is MDHEN and CDR2 SYDVKM. V was clipped by 6 bases and J by 0 bases, with 11 bases between them. The CDR3 coding sequence is TGTGCCAGCAGCACCACTAACCCGAACACCGGGGAGCTGTTTTTT. The encoded protein is CASSTTNPNTGELFF. Filled out from reference TRBV28 and TRBJ2-2, the complete variable domain reads DVKVTQSSRYLVKRTGEKVFLECVQDMDHENMFWYRQDPGLGLRLIYFSYDVKMKEKGDIPEGYSVSREKKERFSLILESASTNQTSMYLCASSTTNPNTGELFFGEGSRLTVL.

V usage is TRBV4-3 and J usage is TRBJ1-4, with a possible D match to TRBD1 (5 bases). The CDR3 is 14 amino acids. Germline V CDR1 and CDR2: LGHNA, YSLEER. V was cut by 0 bases and J by 8 bases, with 10 bases left in between. CDR3 coding DNA: TGCGCCAGCAGCCAAGATATGGGGGGGGAAAAACTGTTTTTT. Translation: CASSQDMGGEKLFF.

This chain connects TRBV6-6 to TRBJ2-5; possible D gene TRBD2, 5 bases. The CDR3 has 21 residues. V was cut by 5 bases and J by 1 base, with 32 bases left in between. Germline lookup yields CDR1 MNHNY and CDR2 SVGAGI (reference sequence). The CDR3 DNA reads TGTGCCAGCAGTCCTGAAGTTTCACCAGTAAATTCGAGGGTCCTCCAAGAGACCCAGTACTTC. Protein sequence: CASSPEVSPVNSRVLQETQYF.